This TCR beta chain came from a study of blood T cell repertoires in COVID-19. Before being deemed recovered, Cohort 3 donors had two negative PCRs, clearance, or symptom resolution. This CDR3 region has 13 residues. CDR1 is SQVTM and CDR2 is ANQGSEA in the germline V gene. V lost 7 bases to trimming and J lost 7 bases; unmatched junction nucleotides: 12. Here immunoSEQ multiplex PCR was the method, and the copy in TCRdb shows in-frame clones only, minus some. This repertoire shows about 170,000 clones, 89% found once; its top ten account for about 0.8%. The source of this sequence is a young woman who had recovered from COVID-19. The chain combines TRBV29-1 with TRBJ2-7, with 8 positions matching TRBD2. The sample was PBMCs or T cells enriched from blood (not recorded which). CDR3 loop: CSAGLGGNREQYF. The CDR3 DNA reads as TGCAGCGCGGGACTAGGGGGAAATCGGGAGCAGTACTTC.